This T cell receptor beta chain was captured by sequencing in a study of glioma-infiltrating T cells after dendritic cell vaccination. Time point indicated: after dendritic cell vaccination, including at tumor progression/relapse. This clone was seen more than once but under ten times. Trimming removed 0 bases at V and 8 bases at J, with 4 bases between. CDR1 and CDR2 (germline): LGHNA, YSLEER. The CDR3 consists of 12 residues. Repertoires were generated with immunoSEQ multiplex PCR, while TCRdb's copy carries only in-frame clones and drops some. Of approximately 46,000 clones listed, about 89% were seen once; the top ten hold roughly 5.3%.

This chain uses TRBV4-3 with TRBJ2-2; D unclear. The clonotype comes from a human donor with glioblastoma. Sequenced here: blood, sampled after dendritic cell vaccination. The CDR3 DNA reads as TGCGCCAGCAGCCAAGATATGGGGGAGCTGTTTTTT. Translation: CASSQDMGELFF.